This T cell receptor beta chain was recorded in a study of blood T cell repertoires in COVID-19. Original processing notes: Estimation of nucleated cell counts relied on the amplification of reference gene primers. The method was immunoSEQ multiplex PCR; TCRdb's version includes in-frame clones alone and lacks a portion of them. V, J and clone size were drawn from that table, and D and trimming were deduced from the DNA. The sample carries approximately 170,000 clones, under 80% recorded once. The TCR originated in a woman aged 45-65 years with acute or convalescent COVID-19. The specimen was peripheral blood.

CDR3 bases: TGTGCCAGCAGCCAAGCCTGGAGTAGCGGGAGGAACGAGCAGTACTTC. Protein product: CASSQAWSSGRNEQYF. This chain joins TRBV3-1 (or the pseudogene TRBV3-2) and TRBJ2-7; 10 positions agree with TRBD2. This CDR3 is built from 16 residues. Germline CDR1 and CDR2: LGHDT and YNNKEL (reference sequence). The trim removed 1 base at V and 5 bases at J, leaving 8 bases unmatched.